One sample yielded the 14 T cell receptor beta chains listed below, sequenced in a study of blood T cell repertoires in COVID-19. Generated by immunoSEQ multiplex PCR, the TCRdb table keeps only in-frame clones and is missing some. The top ten clones hold 25% to 30% of a sample with about 84,000 clones, around 80% of them seen once. Sequenced input: peripheral blood. The receptors were gathered from an elderly woman with acute or convalescent COVID-19.

This chain connects TRBV2 to TRBJ1-5, with 8 bases lining up with TRBD1. The trim removed 4 bases at V and 1 base at J, leaving 6 bases unmatched. The CDR3 is 16 amino acids. From germline, CDR1 is SNHLY and CDR2 FYNNEI. The DNA for the CDR3 is TGTGCCAGCAGTGGGCAGGGGGCGTTCAGCAATCAGCCCCAGCATTTT. This encodes CASSGQGAFSNQPQHF. The full variable domain, in which reference TRBV2 and TRBJ1-5 provide the parts outside the CDR3, is EPEVTQTPSHQVTQMGQEVILRCVPISNHLYFYWYRQILGQKVEFLVSFYNNEISEKSEIFDDQFSVERPDGSNFTLKIRSTKLEDSAMYFCASSGQGAFSNQPQHFGDGTRLSIL.

This sequence joins TRBV11-2 and TRBJ2-7, with 7 bases identical to TRBD1. The CDR3 totals 15 residues. Germline CDR1 SGHAT, CDR2 FQNNGV. V lost 5 bases, J lost 2 bases, and 9 bases stayed unmatched. The CDR3 sequence is CASSTGQPNTYEQYF. For the CDR3, the DNA is TGTGCCAGCAGCACGGGACAGCCGAATACCTACGAGCAGTACTTC.

The count of this clone is one. The V call is TRBV5-1, the J call TRBJ2-7, with TRBD1 identical over 7 bases. The CDR3 has 14 amino acids. Germline CDR1 is SGHRS and CDR2 is YFSETQ. The J segment lost 3 bases and the V segment lost 5 bases, leaving 8 bases of the junction unmatched. CDR3 region: CASRKDRANYEQYF. CDR3 coding DNA: TGCGCCAGCAGAAAAGACAGGGCGAACTACGAGCAGTACTTC.

The chain employs TRBV24-1 and TRBJ2-3; D is undetermined. The CDR3 extends over 14 amino acids. Looked up from germline, CDR1 is KGHDR and CDR2 is SFDVKD. Deletions cut 3 bases from V and 6 bases from J, with 12 bases between. The CDR3 sequence: CATSDTRSWDTQYF. For the CDR3, the DNA is TGTGCCACCAGTGATACCCGGTCCTGGGATACGCAGTATTTT.

The V gene is TRBV11-1, the J gene TRBJ2-3; the D is unclear. Germline V gene data show CDR1 as SGHAT and CDR2 as FQDESV (reference sequence). Trimming took 3 bases from V and 1 from J, leaving 8 bases between them. The CDR3 spans 14 residues. The DNA for the CDR3 is TGTGCCAGCAGCTTGGGCCGAGGCACAGATACGCAGTATTTT. It is translated as CASSLGRGTDTQYF.

This sequence joins TRBV24-1 and TRBJ2-7; TRBD2 is a possible D gene (5 bases). V gave up 7 bases and J gave up 5 bases, with 17 bases separating them. CDR1 is KGHDR and CDR2 is SFDVKD in the germline V gene. This CDR3 comprises 14 residues. As DNA, the CDR3 is TGTGCCACCAGCCCCGACTGGCGAGGGAACGAGCAGTACTTC. This codes for CATSPDWRGNEQYF.

The chain has TRBV18 and TRBJ2-1, with D perhaps matching TRBD1 (5 bases). The CDR3 runs 15 residues. Trimming cost V 6 bases and J 4 bases, with 16 bases left between them. The V gene's germline CDR1 is KGHSH and CDR2 LQKENI. CDR3 nucleotide sequence: TGTGCCAGCTCCCCTGGAGAACAGGAATACAATGAGCAGTTCTTC. It specifies CASSPGEQEYNEQFF.

The gene calls are TRBV15 and TRBJ2-7, with 10 positions matching TRBD2. CDR1 is LNHNV, CDR2 YYDKDF, per germline (reference sequence). Trimming at V came to 3 bases and at J to 3 bases, leaving 8 bases not matched to a gene. The CDR3 consists of 16 residues. The DNA for the CDR3 is TGTGCCACCAGCAGGCTTCCCCGGACTAGCGGCTACGAGCAGTACTTC. It yields the protein CATSRLPRTSGYEQYF.

This rearrangement joins TRBV19 to TRBJ2-3, with TRBD2 as a possible D gene (6 bases). From germline, CDR1 is LNHDA and CDR2 SQIVND (reference sequence). The CDR3 runs 16 residues. With 5 bases removed from V and 2 bases from J, the gap between germline ends came to 17 bases. The CDR3 is CASSLPLGGATDTQYF. CDR3 sequence (DNA): TGTGCCAGTAGTCTCCCCCTTGGAGGGGCCACAGATACGCAGTATTTT.

The V call is TRBV6-5, the J call TRBJ1-2; D gene unclear. Germline V gene lookup returns CDR1 MNHEY and CDR2 SVGAGI. Between the trimmed V and J ends, which lost 6 bases and 7 bases, there was a span of 9 bases. The CDR3 is made up of 11 amino acids. For the CDR3, the DNA is TGTGCCAGCAGAAGTTCAGTTGGCTACACCTTC. Amino acids: CASRSSVGYTF.

The J gene is TRBJ2-3, the V gene TRBV7-2; 9 bases align to TRBD2. The V and J ends lost 3 bases and 4 bases, in that order; junction bases with no gene match: 5. In germline, CDR1 is SGHTA, CDR2 FQGNSA. The CDR3 spans 15 residues. In DNA, the CDR3 is TGTGCCAGCAGCTTCCTAGCGGGGAGTGCAGATACGCAGTATTTT. It yields the protein CASSFLAGSADTQYF.

The chain joins TRBV7-2 to TRBJ2-7; unclear D gene. The CDR3 has 14 residues. CDR1 is SGHTA and CDR2 is FQGNSA in the germline V gene. With 1 base removed from V and 2 bases from J, the gap between germline ends came to 9 bases. In DNA form, the CDR3 reads TGTGCCAGCAGCTTAGGTCAGGCCGCCTACGAGCAGTACTTC. Residues: CASSLGQAAYEQYF.

The chain links TRBV18 to TRBJ2-1; D might be TRBD2 (6 bases). V lost 3 bases and J 8 bases, leaving 11 bases between the germline ends. The CDR3 extends over 13 amino acids. CDR1 KGHSH and CDR2 LQKENI come from the germline V gene. Here the CDR3 reads CASSPGREDEQFF. The DNA of the CDR3 is TGTGCCAGCTCACCGGGCAGGGAGGATGAGCAGTTCTTC. Based on the CDR3 plus reference TRBV18 and TRBJ2-1, the full variable domain is NAGVMQNPRHLVRRRGQEARLRCSPMKGHSHVYWYRQLPEEGLKFMVYLQKENIIDESGMPKERFSAEFPKEGPSILRIQQVVRGDSAAYFCASSPGREDEQFFGPGTRLTVL.

J is TRBJ2-5 and V is TRBV11-1; a weak D match, TRBD2 (5 bases). The CDR3 extends over 15 amino acids. Germline loops: CDR1 SGHAT, CDR2 FQDESV (reference sequence). Trimming pared 3 bases from V and 2 bases from J, leaving 13 bases between. The CDR3: CASSLDGVNQETQYF. DNA of the CDR3: TGTGCCAGCAGCTTGGACGGGGTCAATCAAGAGACCCAGTACTTC.